These 29 T cell receptor beta chains originate from one sample sequenced in a study of response to subunit inactivated influenza vaccine. TCRdb ran MiXCR on the RT-PCR reads and lists one entry per CDR3 protein. The data contain approximately 730,000 distinct CDR3 sequences, approximately 15% of them singletons. Sequencing was performed on PBMCs from blood, taken 14 days before vaccination. The origin of the receptors is a man aged 50 to 59 who received an inactivated influenza vaccine.

CDR3 sequence (DNA): TGTGCCAGCAGCCGGAAGCCTGGGGAGCTGTTTTTT. It yields the protein CASSRKPGELFF. This rearrangement joins TRBV3-1 to TRBJ2-2; D is unclear. Germline-derived CDR1 and CDR2 are LGHDT and YNNKEL (reference sequence). V dropped 4 bases and J dropped 8 bases, with 8 bases sitting between them. CDR3 length equals 12 residues.

This clonotype was observed many times. The chain employs TRBV7-2 and TRBJ2-7; TRBD1 aligns across 9 bases. The CDR3 is 15 residues long. Germline loops: CDR1 SGHTA, CDR2 FQGNSA. J was trimmed by 1 base and V by 5 bases; bases with no gene match: 6. CDR3 residues: CASSPGTGRSYEQYF. The CDR3 DNA is TGTGCCAGCAGCCCCGGGACAGGGAGGTCCTACGAGCAGTACTTC.

The sample holds many counts of this clonotype. The chain recombines TRBV5-1 with TRBJ2-5; D unclear. V lost 2 bases, J lost 2 bases, and 7 bases lay in between. Germline-derived CDR1 and CDR2 are SGHRS and YFSETQ. The CDR3 covers 13 residues. The CDR3 nucleotides are TGCGCCAGCAGCTTAGTCTTACAAGAGACCCAGTACTTC. Its translation is CASSLVLQETQYF.

DNA for the CDR3: TGCAGTGCTGGCGGTCCAGGGGGCGCAAATTCACCCCTCCACTTT. It translates to CSAGGPGGANSPLHF. V and J are TRBV20-1 and TRBJ1-6, with 8 bases aligning to TRBD1. CDR1 and CDR2 (germline): DFQATT, SNEGSKA (reference sequence). The CDR3 length is 15 residues. V trimming: 5 bases; J trimming: 7 bases; junction bases outside the gene matches: 10.

This clonotype was detected only a few times. The chain is built from TRBV7-2 and TRBJ1-5, with 8 bases aligning to TRBD1. Germline-derived CDR1 and CDR2 are SGHTA and FQGNSA. The CDR3 runs to 20 residues. With V trimmed by 0 bases and J by 0 bases, 13 bases remained unmatched. CDR3 sequence: CASSLAMGRQGPYSNQPQHF. DNA for the CDR3: TGTGCCAGCAGCTTAGCGATGGGAAGACAGGGGCCATATAGCAATCAGCCCCAGCATTTT.

There are a few counts of this clonotype. The chain uses TRBV19 and TRBJ2-1; D perhaps matches TRBD2 (5 bases). The CDR3 contains 16 residues. The V and J ends lost 2 bases and 4 bases respectively, with 15 bases between them. Looked up from germline, CDR1 is LNHDA and CDR2 is SQIVND (reference sequence). CDR3 in amino acids: CASSIRDGEPYNEQFF. CDR3 DNA sequence: TGTGCCAGTAGTATACGTGATGGGGAGCCTTACAATGAGCAGTTCTTC.

This clonotype was counted at least ten times. V is TRBV29-1 and J is TRBJ2-1, with D possibly being TRBD1 (6 bases). This CDR3 has 11 residues. Between the trimmed V and J ends, which lost 6 bases and 3 bases, there was a span of 6 bases. Germline CDR1 and CDR2: SQVTM and ANQGSEA. CDR3 nucleotide sequence: TGCAGCGTGGACAGCTACAATGAGCAGTTCTTC. The encoded protein is CSVDSYNEQFF.

The CDR3 DNA reads TGCGCCAGCAGTGAGTCGTCACCGGGGACCCAGTACTTC. Translating gives CASSESSPGTQYF. The chain combines TRBV10-2 with TRBJ2-5, with no clear D. Germline assignment: CDR1 WSHSY and CDR2 SAAADI. CDR3 size: 13 residues. Trimming took 0 bases from V and 7 from J, leaving 9 bases between them.

This clonotype appeared a few times. V and J are TRBV7-9 and TRBJ2-2; D is unclear. The CDR3 consists of 14 residues. Trimming removed 4 bases at V and 3 bases at J, with 9 bases between. Germline CDR1 reads SEHNR; CDR2 reads FQNEAQ (reference sequence). The DNA of the CDR3 is TGTGCCAGCAGCTCGATGGATTACACCGGGGAGCTGTTTTTT. Amino acid sequence: CASSSMDYTGELFF.

The chain uses TRBV20-1 and TRBJ1-4, with 9 bases that match TRBD1. The CDR3 loop spans 15 amino acids. Germline V gene sequence: CDR1 DFQATT, CDR2 SNEGSKA (reference sequence). Trimming cost V 6 bases and J 6 bases; bases outside gene matches: 11. DNA of the CDR3: TGCAGTGCCTCCGGGACAGGGCTAAGAGATGAAAAACTGTTTTTT. As protein: CSASGTGLRDEKLFF.

In DNA form, the CDR3 reads TGTGCCAGCAGCTCCCATCGCAGGAGCACTGAAGCTTTCTTT. It yields the protein CASSSHRRSTEAFF. The gene calls are TRBV7-2 and TRBJ1-1; D is unresolved. From germline, CDR1 is SGHTA and CDR2 FQGNSA. CDR3 length equals 14 residues. V shed 4 bases and J shed 4 bases, with 13 bases lying between them.

This clonotype was counted only a few times. The chain recombines TRBV4-2 with TRBJ2-7; 8 nucleotides match TRBD1. Germline lookup yields CDR1 LGHNA and CDR2 YNFKEQ. This CDR3 is built from 13 residues. The trim removed 8 bases at V and 7 bases at J, leaving 10 bases unmatched. The CDR3 protein is CASRSTGVGEQYF. CDR3 DNA: TGTGCCAGCCGATCGACAGGGGTGGGGGAGCAGTACTTC.

The chain carries TRBV4-3 and TRBJ2-1; D might be TRBD2 (6 bases). V was pared by 3 bases and J by 4 bases, with 16 bases between. The CDR3 has 16 amino acids. Germline CDR1 LGHNA, CDR2 YSLEER. The CDR3 DNA is TGCGCCAGCAGCCATGACCTCCCGGGAGCGTACAATGAGCAGTTCTTC. Translation gives CASSHDLPGAYNEQFF.

V gene TRBV12-3 or TRBV12-4 combines with J gene TRBJ1-5, with D possibly matching TRBD1 (5 bases). CDR3 length: 14 amino acids. The V end lost 7 bases, the J end lost 6 bases, and 16 bases lay between the germline ends. CDR3 residues: CASTSGNIGQPQHF. In DNA, the CDR3 is TGTGCCAGCACTTCAGGGAATATTGGTCAGCCCCAGCATTTT.

V gene TRBV27 combines with J gene TRBJ1-1; 10 nucleotides align to TRBD1. CDR1 is MNHEY and CDR2 is SMNVEV in the germline V gene (reference sequence). The J segment lost 5 bases and the V segment lost 5 bases, leaving 8 bases of the junction unmatched. CDR3 length: 15 amino acids. The CDR3 loop is CASSRDRGRGTEAFF. As DNA, the CDR3 is TGTGCCAGCAGTCGTGACAGGGGGCGCGGGACTGAAGCTTTCTTT.

This clonotype was counted a few times. V and J are TRBV5-1 and TRBJ2-3; D is possibly TRBD2 (5 bases). Germline assignment: CDR1 SGHRS and CDR2 YFSETQ. Trimming cost V 1 base and J 5 bases, with 8 bases left between them. The CDR3 is made up of 13 amino acids. CDR3 loop: CASSLIEGDTQYF. CDR3 coding DNA: TGCGCCAGCAGCTTGATAGAGGGAGATACGCAGTATTTT.

The V and J genes are TRBV30 and TRBJ2-1, with 9 bases identical to TRBD2. Germline CDR1 GTSNPN, CDR2 SVGIG (reference sequence). This CDR3 contains 14 residues. The ends lost 8 bases at V and 7 bases at J; junction bases unmatched: 12. For the CDR3, the DNA is TGTGCCCTCCTGGCTAGCGGGGTGTGGAATGAGCAGTTCTTC. Its translation: CALLASGVWNEQFF.

The gene calls are TRBV7-6 and TRBJ2-7; maybe TRBD2 (5 bases). The germline CDR1 and CDR2 sequences are SGHVS and FNYEAQ. The CDR3 extends over 13 amino acids. Trimming removed 5 bases at V and 3 bases at J, with 11 bases between. CDR3 DNA: TGTGCCAGCAGCACAACAAGCGGCTACGAGCAGTACTTC. Amino acid sequence: CASSTTSGYEQYF.

CDR3 protein: CASSVLGPGNGELFF. The CDR3 DNA reads as TGCGCCAGCAGCGTCTTAGGTCCCGGGAACGGGGAGCTGTTTTTT. This chain joins TRBV5-1 and TRBJ2-2, with TRBD2 as a possible D gene (5 bases). Trimming cost V 4 bases and J 7 bases, with 17 bases left between them. CDR1 is SGHRS and CDR2 is YFSETQ in the germline V gene. This CDR3 is 15 amino acids long.

This clonotype has just a few counts. V is TRBV5-1 and J is TRBJ2-2; TRBD2 matches 7 bases. The germline CDR1 and CDR2 sequences are SGHRS and YFSETQ. The CDR3 runs 16 residues. J gave up 4 bases and V 0 bases, and 6 bases lay outside the gene matches. The CDR3 region has the DNA TGCGCCAGCAGCTTGGGGGCTAGCGGAGTCACCGGGGAGCTGTTTTTT. It translates to CASSLGASGVTGELFF.

V is TRBV7-6 and J is TRBJ1-1; tentatively, D is TRBD1 (5 bases). The CDR3 extends over 11 amino acids. V shed 8 bases and J shed 8 bases, with 12 bases lying between them. The V gene's germline CDR1 is SGHVS and CDR2 FNYEAQ. CDR3 nucleotide sequence: TGTGCCAGCCGAGGCGGGGGGGAAGCTTTCTTT. Protein sequence: CASRGGGEAFF. Full variable domain (outside the CDR3, taken from reference TRBV7-6 and TRBJ1-1): GAGVSQSPRYKVTKRGQDVALRCDPISGHVSLYWYRQALGQGPEFLTYFNYEAQQDKSGLPNDRFSAERPEGSISTLTIQRTEQRDSAMYRCASRGGGEAFFGQGTRLTVV.

The rearrangement links TRBV7-9 to TRBJ1-6; TRBD1 is a possible D gene (6 bases). From germline, CDR1 is SEHNR and CDR2 FQNEAQ (reference sequence). This CDR3 contains 15 residues. Trimming shortened V by 1 base and J by 5 bases, and 9 bases separated the two germline ends. The CDR3 DNA sequence: TGTGCCAGCAGCTTAGTGACAGGAGATAATTCACCCCTCCACTTT. This encodes CASSLVTGDNSPLHF. Filled out from reference TRBV7-9 and TRBJ1-6, the complete variable domain reads DTGVSQNPRHKITKRGQNVTFRCDPISEHNRLYWYRQTLGQGPEFLTYFQNEAQLEKSRLLSDRFSAERPKGSFSTLEIQRTEQGDSAMYLCASSLVTGDNSPLHFGNGTRLTVT.

The chain joins TRBV23-1 to TRBJ2-3, with 9 bases lining up with TRBD2. TRBV23-1 is marked as an open reading frame, function uncertain. The CDR3 is made up of 16 amino acids. Unmatched junction bases numbered 10, after V lost 8 bases and J lost 1 base. CDR3 loop: CASSHSGRIGTDTQYF. The CDR3 DNA reads TGCGCCAGCTCCCATAGCGGGAGAATTGGCACAGATACGCAGTATTTT.

On this clonotype itself: An end of the junction differs from the germline gene, which may be a read error. The V and J genes are TRBV3-1 and TRBJ2-3, with D possibly being TRBD2 (5 bases). The CDR3 sequence is 15 residues long. Germline values: CDR1 LGHDT, CDR2 YNNKEL (reference sequence). DNA of the CDR3: TGTGCCAGCACCCAAGACTACCTACGCACAGATACGCAGTATTTT. Translating gives CASTQDYLRTDTQYF.

The rearrangement joins TRBV29-1 to TRBJ2-7, with 10 nucleotides matching TRBD1. J was trimmed by 7 bases and V by 6 bases; bases with no gene match: 15. Germline CDR1 and CDR2: SQVTM and ANQGSEA. The length of the CDR3 is 15 residues. CDR3 sequence reads: CSVELRDRGIDEQYF. The CDR3 nucleotides are TGCAGCGTCGAACTACGGGACAGGGGCATCGATGAGCAGTACTTC.

The V call is TRBV18, the J call TRBJ1-1; D is ambiguous. The CDR3 is made up of 17 amino acids. Germline loops: CDR1 KGHSH, CDR2 LQKENI. Trimming pared 1 base from V and 0 bases from J, leaving 15 bases between. CDR3 nucleotides: TGTGCCAGCTCACCACTCGACACACCTCAGGTGAACACTGAAGCTTTCTTT. The encoded protein is CASSPLDTPQVNTEAFF.

In this sample, this clonotype turned up a few times. The chain has TRBV28 and TRBJ1-1, with D tentatively TRBD1 (6 bases). V lost 1 base, J lost 4 bases, and 13 bases lay in between. This CDR3 spans 15 amino acids. Germline CDR1 MDHEN, CDR2 SYDVKM. The CDR3 DNA reads TGTGCCAGCAGTTTATTGTCCAGGGGCCCCACTGAAGCTTTCTTT. This encodes CASSLLSRGPTEAFF.

This chain joins TRBV5-1 and TRBJ1-1; no clear D. Germline V gene data show CDR1 as SGHRS and CDR2 as YFSETQ. The CDR3 runs to 14 residues. Trimming removed 4 bases at V and 0 bases at J, with 10 bases between. The CDR3 protein is CASSLATVNTEAFF. As DNA, the CDR3 is TGCGCCAGCAGCCTCGCGACGGTGAACACTGAAGCTTTCTTT. The complete variable domain, with remaining parts taken from reference TRBV5-1 and TRBJ1-1, reads KAGVTQTPRYLIKTRGQQVTLSCSPISGHRSVSWYQQTPGQGLQFLFEYFSETQRNKGNFPGRFSGRQFSNSRSEMNVSTLELGDSALYLCASSLATVNTEAFFGQGTRLTVV.

This clonotype was recorded many times. The CDR3 DNA reads as TGTGCCAGCAGTTTAGAGGGACTAGCGGGGGGGGGGAATGAGCAGTTCTTC. The encoded protein is CASSLEGLAGGGNEQFF. The chain is built from TRBV12-3 or TRBV12-4 and TRBJ2-1; the match to TRBD2 covers 16 bases. V shed 1 base and J 7 bases; nucleotides not matched to a gene: 4. The length of the CDR3 is 17 residues.